This entry concerns a single TCR beta chain. Its antigen is still unknown. It has no much larger one-base neighbor in the sample; base qualities were not kept. These data originate in a study of cytomegalovirus exposure and HLA in healthy donors (dated by TCRdb to 2016 to 2017). Regarding the complete study: An earlier analysis of several hundred of the donors reported about 290 Gb of sequence data and more than 90 million unique TCR beta sequences from approximately 180 million T cells. Approximately 300 gigabases of sequencing data and approximately 92 million unique TCR sequences made up an early release that covered several hundred HLA-typed donors. Of the roughly 400 genotyped donors, 81% were placed in the genetic ancestry cluster associated with self-reported Caucasian donors. The study was designed to test whether signatures of past pathogen exposure could be identified by cataloging public T cell receptors. Using immunosequencing, the study profiled T cell repertoires from around 680 subjects and related those repertoires to cytomegalovirus serostatus. A separate validation cohort of more than 100 different subjects was used in addition to the approximately 700-subject first cohort. To predict cytomegalovirus infection status, the study brought together high-throughput TCR immunosequencing, statistical association of individual TCRs with disease status, and machine learning. A later analysis re-examined previously published TCR beta repertoires from over 500 donors and added high-resolution HLA genotyping to investigate patterns of TCR occurrence. In the later analysis, no new phenotypic data were used to find candidate immune exposures; instead, reliance was placed on TCR beta sequences and their occurrence across donors. In an earlier analysis of over 550 of the donors, high-throughput TCR beta sequencing was used to judge whether each TCR beta V gene segment behaved as functional or pseudogenic. Alongside the repertoire data, information on donor age, sex, ethnicity and CMV serostatus was compiled. A later genetic analysis used genome-wide SNP genotypes for about 55% of the 666 donors, treating that subset as a discovery cohort. All discovery cohort repertoires had been generated using a single sequencing platform. Class I and class II HLA loci were covered by the typing at four-digit resolution. Typing coverage varied by locus: roughly 629-630 donors for A, B, C, DRB1 and DQB1; roughly 510 for DQA1; more than 600 for DPA1; under 490 for DPB1. A handful of DR-DQ haplotypes were handled as single units for association and clustering because linkage in the cohort was strong. Among about 400 genotyped donors of the cohort, an average of roughly 230,000 unique TCR beta nucleotide sequences was sequenced per donor, of which 15% to 20% were non-productive.

Libraries came from the immunoSEQ multiplex PCR assay. For the multiplex PCR, a mixture combining 60 forward primers for TCR Vbeta segments and 13 reverse primers for TCR Jbeta segments was used. The CDR3 region of rearranged TCR beta genes was amplified from genomic DNA by a multiplex PCR assay. The amplified TCR beta libraries were sequenced on the Illumina HiSeq System as 87-base-pair reads. The authors' pipeline ran thus. Across the 640 or so repertoires, a later analysis counted approximately 75 million unique TCR beta chains, 9.5 million to 12 million of which were shared by at least two donors. Raw reads were error-corrected and collapsed into unique sequences by a nearest-neighbor algorithm in which closely related sequences were merged to remove PCR and sequencing errors. Alignment of CDR3 sequences to IMGT reference sequences was used to assign V, D and J gene segments. For a sequence to be retained, at least a six-nucleotide match to both a V gene segment and a J gene segment was required. A rearrangement was called productive if the CDR3 had no stop codons and remained in frame with V and J, and every other rearrangement was called non-productive. Following IMGT convention, CDR3 was defined as the stretch from the second conserved V-encoded cysteine to the conserved J-encoded phenylalanine. In an earlier analysis of more than 550 of the donors, sequences lacking an unambiguous match to a single V gene segment were excluded. In an earlier analysis of some 590 of the donors, a V segment was called functional when productive rearrangements were above 56.7%, and segregating when the standard deviation between donors exceeded 5%. A statistical classification framework was developed to diagnose cytomegalovirus status using the catalog of TCR beta chain sequences. A later analysis assigned V and J genes by comparing TCR nucleotide sequences with IMGT/GENE-DB human TR gene sequences. The TCRdist pipeline was used in a later analysis to assign CDR3 sequences and most-parsimonious VDJ recombination scenarios. In a later analysis, each TCR beta chain was defined by its CDR3 amino acid sequence together with its V-gene family, and reads lacking a unique V-gene family were excluded. In a later analysis, nearly 600 highly shared, low-generation-probability nucleotide sequences were removed to address suspected cross-contamination and a sequencing artifact. A later analysis calculated a clonal expansion index for each public chain from normalized within-repertoire ranks of inferred template counts. Generation probabilities in a later analysis came from a VDJ recombination model fitted to out-of-frame rearrangements, and those results were checked against IGoR. In a later analysis, hypergeometric tests were used to score TCR-TCR, TCR-HLA and TCR-CMV co-occurrence, with a repertoire-size bias correction applied to TCR pairs. A later analysis estimated false discovery rates by permuting HLA or CMV assignments 20 times. A later analysis grouped co-occurring TCRs with DBSCAN, adding TCRdist sequence similarity when clustering within HLA-allele-positive subsets. Co-occurrence clustering excluded repertoires with fewer than 30,000 or more than 120,000 public chains, plus five with anomalous nucleotide sharing. Not all clones reach the TCRdb copy of this immuneACCESS table, which keeps in-frame sequences only. Checked studies attribute under half of the gap to unresolved V genes and leave the rest unexplained. The V and J calls and clone size come from that table; D and trimming were worked out from the DNA. The sample has approximately 79,000 clones on record, more than 60% of them singletons. Together, the top ten hold 5.5% of the sample.

Measured from the cysteine to the phenylalanine, the CDR3 is 15 residues long. Kept here is only the CDR3 DNA, which spans 45 bases and is read in frame from base 1. According to the germline V gene (reference sequence), CDR1 reads MNHEY and CDR2 reads SMNVEV. Germline trimming: 1 base from V, 4 bases from J; junction bases outside gene matches: 5. The cohort was made up of approximately 700 healthy bone marrow donors. At the time of sampling, all cohort members were nominally healthy, though unrecorded immune exposures were likely present. The donor tested CMV seropositive, placing the donor among the roughly 270 seropositive members of the cohort. A peripheral blood sample was collected from each donor, and TCR beta sequencing was performed on peripheral blood mononuclear cells. Genomic DNA was extracted from the blood cell samples with the Qiagen DNeasy Blood Extraction Kit. Findings and caveats that apply to the study as a whole: In a later analysis, HLA-associated TCR beta chains were found to be more clonally expanded and to have lower generation probabilities than equally common non-associated chains. This cohort had only TCR beta chains sequenced, and the lack of alpha or paired-chain data limited which features could be detected. According to a later analysis, TCR association rates differed among HLA loci, with DRB1 alleles showing the most associated TCRs and HLA-C alleles showing the fewest. According to a later analysis, parvovirus B19, influenza, CMV and Epstein-Barr virus appeared linked to several top co-occurrence clusters. In an earlier analysis of around 600 of the donors, most TCR beta V segments were observed in productive rearrangements about 90% or about 30% of the time, broadly matching IMGT annotations. Three of the identified cytomegalovirus-associated TCR beta chains were confirmed in vitro to be specific for cytomegalovirus antigens. Specific HLA alleles were associated with some 15,000 TCR beta sequences at a false discovery rate of 0.05 in a later analysis. A further reported finding was that TCR beta sequences accurately predicted the HLA-A and HLA-B alleles for most subjects in the first cohort. In both the original and validation cohorts, the classifier was reported to diagnose cytomegalovirus status with high specificity and sensitivity. In a later genetic analysis, a missense DCLRE1C variant was associated with V-gene and J-gene trimming of TCR beta chains, and the association was replicated in an independent cohort. When HLA alleles, especially DR and DQ, strongly co-occurred, attributing TCR associations to individual alleles was difficult. Immune exposure information for the cohort was limited to CMV serostatus. According to a later analysis, most CMV-associated TCR beta chains appeared to be HLA-restricted, and the HLA associations seemed to be driven largely by CMV exposure. The presence/absence analyses assumed that sequencing depth was roughly uniform across donors, and that assumption may not be true. In a later genetic analysis, fewer N-insertions in productive TCRs were reported among donors in an Asian-associated ancestry cluster than the 666-donor mean. Because counts were too low, around 18 rarely observed V segments, including chromosome 9 orphons, were left out of the earlier analysis of about 500 of the donors. The sequencing pipeline was judged likely to have produced a cluster of highly shared sequence variants as a technical artifact. Because HLA typing was unavailable for some donors at each locus, only the typed subset was used in association tests. Correlated functional status among segregating V segments might reflect linkage disequilibrium, but an unknown experimental factor could not be ruled out. Because the 87-base-pair reads could not distinguish some IMGT-functional V segments, including TRBV6-2 and TRBV6-3, those segments were excluded. Across donors, most TCR sequences were observed very rarely, whereas some public TCRs were present in many individuals. A total of 164 TCR beta chains were listed by the study as associated with cytomegalovirus. It was suggested by the authors that the approach could potentially be generalized to other disease states and immunological phenotypes.

The receptor was isolated from a male donor in good health and CMV-seropositive. The chain uses TRBV27 and TRBJ2-7; TRBD1 matches 9 bases in the middle. The specimen was PBMCs. CDR3 reads: CASSLYRDREYEQYF. The DNA sequence is TGTGCCAGCAGTTTATACCGGGACAGGGAGTACGAGCAGTACTTC.